The next 27 T cell receptor beta chains were all read from a single sample in a study of beta chain features in type 1 diabetes. Findings and limits, study-wide: TCRB CDR3 length was moderately but significantly reduced in all four CD4+ subsets of Type 1 diabetes patients.

Their cognate antigens are unknown. TCRB transcripts that were expressed got sequenced, as all of the isolated RNA had been reverse transcribed. Assay used: immunoSEQ multiplex PCR; TCRdb lists only in-frame clones, some missing. The table has around 150,000 clones, 50% to 70% seen once. Sequencing was performed on naive CD4+ T cells from blood. These receptors were taken from a man younger than 45 with type 1 diabetes.

This clone was observed a handful of times. The chain uses TRBV7-2 and TRBJ2-3, with 7 bases fitting TRBD2. Trimming took 5 bases from V and 0 from J; bases not matched to a gene: 14. The CDR3 length is 18 residues. CDR1 SGHTA and CDR2 FQGNSA come from the germline V gene. The DNA of the CDR3 is TGTGCCAGCAGCCCCAAGGGTGCTAGCGGACGTAGCACAGATACGCAGTATTTT. Translation: CASSPKGASGRSTDTQYF.

This clone was found once. V usage is TRBV9 and J usage is TRBJ2-5, with D perhaps being TRBD1 or TRBD2 (5 bases each). The CDR3 covers 13 residues. The germline V gene has CDR1 SGDLS and CDR2 YYNGEE. V was clipped by 4 bases and J by 9 bases, with 16 bases between them. Here the CDR3 reads CASSIGHGAAQYF. The CDR3 DNA sequence: TGTGCCAGCAGCATCGGACACGGAGCGGCCCAGTACTTC.

The table lists this clone with a few counts. The chain is built from TRBV7-9 and TRBJ2-1; TRBD1 matches at 7 bases. The CDR3 sequence is 15 residues long. The trim removed 7 bases at V and 3 bases at J, leaving 9 bases unmatched. CDR1 is SEHNR and CDR2 is FQNEAQ in the germline V gene (reference sequence). This chain's CDR3 is CASMADRTYYNEQFF. DNA of the CDR3: TGTGCCAGCATGGCGGACAGGACCTACTACAATGAGCAGTTCTTC.

This rearrangement joins TRBV30 to TRBJ1-1, with a weak D call TRBD1 (5 bases). CDR3 length equals 12 residues. The germline CDR1 and CDR2 sequences are GTSNPN and SVGIG (reference sequence). V lost 0 bases to trimming and J lost 10 bases, with 12 bases between them. DNA of the CDR3: TGTGCCTGGAGTGTATTAGGGACGGTAGCTTTCTTT. This encodes CAWSVLGTVAFF. Using reference TRBV30 and TRBJ1-1 for the parts outside the CDR3, the full variable domain is SQTIHQWPATLVQPVGSPLSLECTVEGTSNPNLYWYRQAAGRGLQLLFYSVGIGQISSEVPQNLSASRPQDRQFILSSKKLLLSDSGFYLCAWSVLGTVAFFGQGTRLTVV.

V and J are TRBV29-1 and TRBJ1-2; D is perhaps TRBD1 (6 bases). The CDR3 has 12 residues. Trimming took off 4 bases at V and 4 bases at J, with 10 bases between the two ends. The germline CDR1 and CDR2 sequences are SQVTM and ANQGSEA. The CDR3 region is CSVVTGTYGYTF. CDR3 nucleotide sequence: TGCAGCGTTGTAACAGGGACCTATGGCTACACCTTC.

J is TRBJ2-6 and V is TRBV28; tentatively, D is TRBD1 or TRBD2 (5 bases each). Trimming pared 7 bases from V and 4 bases from J, leaving 17 bases between. The V gene's germline CDR1 is MDHEN and CDR2 SYDVKM. This CDR3 has 16 residues. CDR3 DNA sequence: TGTGCCAGCAACCCCTTGTCCGGGACCGGGGCCAACGTCCTGACTTTC. Protein: CASNPLSGTGANVLTF.

The chain links TRBV4-1 to TRBJ2-3; 10 bases are shared with TRBD2. The germline V gene encodes CDR1 MGHRA and CDR2 YSYEKL. This CDR3 is 16 amino acids long. Trimming removed 1 base from V and 0 bases from J; junction bases left unmatched: 1. CDR3 in DNA: TGCGCCAGCAGCCAAGGGACTAGCGGAAGCACAGATACGCAGTATTTT. It is translated as CASSQGTSGSTDTQYF.

This sequence joins TRBV4-1 and TRBJ2-7; D is undetermined. The CDR3 has 15 residues. Germline V gene lookup returns CDR1 MGHRA and CDR2 YSYEKL. V lost 0 bases to trimming and J lost 0 bases, with 9 bases between them. CDR3 in amino acids: CASSQDRMSSYEQYF. The CDR3 DNA sequence: TGCGCCAGCAGCCAAGACAGGATGAGCTCCTACGAGCAGTACTTC.

The V call is TRBV4-3, the J call TRBJ2-5; 10 nucleotides line up with TRBD1. The germline gives CDR1 LGHNA, CDR2 YSLEER. Trimming removed 4 bases from V and 4 bases from J; junction bases left unmatched: 6. The length of the CDR3 is 15 residues. The CDR3 loop reads CASSPGQGEVETQYF. Written as DNA, the CDR3 is TGCGCCAGCAGCCCCGGACAGGGGGAAGTAGAGACCCAGTACTTC.

The chain combines TRBV15 with TRBJ2-7, with 7 bases fitting TRBD2. Germline assignment: CDR1 LNHNV and CDR2 YYDKDF (reference sequence). Trimming cost V 1 base and J 3 bases; bases outside gene matches: 15. The CDR3 covers 18 residues. For the CDR3, the DNA is TGTGCCACCAGCAGAGGGGTTCCCAGCTCTAAGCGGGACTACGAGCAGTACTTC. Its protein is CATSRGVPSSKRDYEQYF.

This clone was counted a few times. V gene TRBV10-3 combines with J gene TRBJ2-3, with a tentative D call TRBD1 (5 bases). The CDR3 is 14 amino acids. Trimming took off 4 bases at V and 2 bases at J, with 10 bases between the two ends. In germline, CDR1 is ENHRY, CDR2 SYGVKD. CDR3 sequence reads: CAISAQGFTDTQYF. CDR3 DNA: TGTGCCATCAGTGCCCAGGGTTTCACAGATACGCAGTATTTT.

This clone was found a few times. The gene calls are TRBV15 and TRBJ1-2; D is unclear. Germline values: CDR1 LNHNV, CDR2 YYDKDF (reference sequence). Trimming shortened V by 5 bases and J by 8 bases, and 21 bases separated the two germline ends. CDR3 length: 15 amino acids. Written as DNA, the CDR3 is TGTGCCACCAGCCTCTCTCTGGTTTTCCCTGGAGGCTACACCTTC. Its translation is CATSLSLVFPGGYTF.

The V gene is TRBV18, the J gene TRBJ2-7, with 9 bases aligning to TRBD2. Germline CDR1 and CDR2: KGHSH and LQKENI. This CDR3 is 15 amino acids long. The V gene end was trimmed by 3 bases and the J gene end by 6 bases; junction bases not matched to a gene: 9. The CDR3 spells CASSPPVAGEPEQYF. CDR3 sequence (DNA): TGTGCCAGCTCACCTCCCGTAGCGGGGGAGCCCGAGCAGTACTTC.

This clone occurred a few times. The chain joins TRBV4-1 to TRBJ2-3, with D possibly being TRBD1 (5 bases). Germline assignment: CDR1 MGHRA and CDR2 YSYEKL. The V end lost 3 bases, the J end lost 2 bases, and 15 bases lay between the germline ends. This CDR3 is 16 amino acids long. The CDR3 DNA follows: TGCGCCAGCAGCCAGCAGGGCAGCCCGTCCACAGATACGCAGTATTTT. Its protein is CASSQQGSPSTDTQYF.

The chain joins TRBV5-1 to TRBJ2-7, with 8 bases lining up with TRBD1. The germline CDR1 and CDR2 sequences are SGHRS and YFSETQ. After removal of 0 bases from V and 0 bases from J, the junction contained 2 bases not matched to a gene. The CDR3 covers 15 residues. CDR3 region: CASSLGDRSSYEQYF. The CDR3 DNA reads as TGCGCCAGCAGCTTGGGGGACAGGAGCTCCTACGAGCAGTACTTC. The full variable domain, completed using reference TRBV5-1 and TRBJ2-7, is KAGVTQTPRYLIKTRGQQVTLSCSPISGHRSVSWYQQTPGQGLQFLFEYFSETQRNKGNFPGRFSGRQFSNSRSEMNVSTLELGDSALYLCASSLGDRSSYEQYFGPGTRLTVT.

This clone was counted a single time. The V and J genes are TRBV30 and TRBJ2-2, with 7 bases aligning to TRBD2. Unmatched junction bases numbered 2, after V lost 3 bases and J lost 1 base. Germline V lookup: CDR1 GTSNPN, CDR2 SVGIG (reference sequence). This CDR3 contains 14 residues. CDR3 coding DNA: TGTGCCTGGAGGCAGCGGGGGAACACCGGGGAGCTGTTTTTT. Protein product: CAWRQRGNTGELFF.

The chain joins TRBV29-1 to TRBJ2-2, with TRBD1 identical over 10 bases. The V and J ends lost 4 bases and 3 bases, in that order; junction bases with no gene match: 8. The CDR3 is made up of 16 amino acids. Germline V gene data show CDR1 as SQVTM and CDR2 as ANQGSEA. The CDR3 reads CSVGSGQGIYTGELFF. In DNA, the CDR3 is TGCAGCGTTGGGTCGGGACAGGGGATTTACACCGGGGAGCTGTTTTTT.

This clone was picked up a small number of times. The chain carries TRBV9 and TRBJ1-4; D is uncertain. The length of the CDR3 is 15 residues. The germline V and J ends were trimmed by 0 bases and 3 bases, with 9 bases remaining between them. From germline, CDR1 is SGDLS and CDR2 YYNGEE. CDR3 amino acids: CASSVDGLSNEKLFF. Written as DNA, the CDR3 is TGTGCCAGCAGCGTAGATGGGCTTTCTAATGAAAAACTGTTTTTT. Supplemented by reference TRBV9 and TRBJ1-4, the full variable domain reads DSGVTQTPKHLITATGQRVTLRCSPRSGDLSVYWYQQSLDQGLQFLIQYYNGEERAKGNILERFSAQQFPDLHSELNLSSLELGDSALYFCASSVDGLSNEKLFFGSGTQLSVL.

In its sample, this clone was seen a few times. This sequence joins TRBV11-2 and TRBJ2-3; no clear D gene. The CDR3 has 13 residues. Germline V gene lookup returns CDR1 SGHAT and CDR2 FQNNGV. V was trimmed by 0 bases and J by 5 bases, leaving 6 bases between them. The CDR3 region has the DNA TGTGCCAGCAGCTTAGAAGTTGGAGATACGCAGTATTTT. Protein product: CASSLEVGDTQYF.

The chain's CDR3 is CASSSFAGGTDTQYF. As DNA, the CDR3 is TGTGCCAGCAGCTCATTTGCGGGGGGGACAGATACGCAGTATTTT. The V call is TRBV11-2, the J call TRBJ2-3; 9 bases align to TRBD2. Germline V lookup: CDR1 SGHAT, CDR2 FQNNGV. CDR3 length: 15 residues. V trimming: 4 bases; J trimming: 3 bases; junction bases outside the gene matches: 5.

The chain employs TRBV28 and TRBJ2-3; D is undetermined. This CDR3 has 12 residues. Trimming removed 8 bases from V and 0 bases from J, with 6 bases in between. Germline lookup yields CDR1 MDHEN and CDR2 SYDVKM. In DNA, the CDR3 is TGTGCCAGCGGTAAGAGCACAGATACGCAGTATTTT. It yields the protein CASGKSTDTQYF.

This clone came up a few times. This sequence joins TRBV10-3 and TRBJ1-4; no firm D call. With 4 bases removed from V and 5 bases from J, the gap between germline ends came to 11 bases. Germline V gene sequence: CDR1 ENHRY, CDR2 SYGVKD. The CDR3 sequence is 14 residues long. The CDR3 sequence is CAISGSADNEKLFF. The CDR3 nucleotides are TGTGCCATCAGTGGGTCCGCGGACAATGAAAAACTGTTTTTT.

This clone was observed a handful of times. The J gene is TRBJ2-1, the V gene TRBV7-2; 7 bases are a match to TRBD2. Losses at the gene ends were 2 bases for V and 6 bases for J; bases not matched to a gene: 4. Germline V lookup: CDR1 SGHTA, CDR2 FQGNSA. CDR3 length: 14 amino acids. CDR3 DNA: TGTGCCAGCAGCTTAACCGGGACTATCAATGAGCAGTTCTTC. Translating gives CASSLTGTINEQFF.

This clone turned up a few times. J is TRBJ2-3 and V is TRBV7-2; weak D call: TRBD2 (6 bases). Between the trimmed V and J ends, which lost 8 bases and 3 bases, there was a span of 18 bases. The germline gives CDR1 SGHTA, CDR2 FQGNSA. The CDR3 spans 15 residues. CDR3 sequence reads: CASALVAVATDTQYF. The CDR3 region has the DNA TGTGCCAGCGCCCTTGTAGCGGTGGCTACAGATACGCAGTATTTT. The whole variable domain, filled in from reference TRBV7-2 and TRBJ2-3, reads GAGVSQSPSNKVTEKGKDVELRCDPISGHTALYWYRQSLGQGLEFLIYFQGNSAPDKSGLPSDRFSAERTGGSVSTLTIQRTQQEDSAVYLCASALVAVATDTQYFGPGTRLTVL.

V is TRBV9 and J is TRBJ2-1, with D possibly TRBD1 on 6 matching bases. Per the germline V gene, CDR1 is SGDLS and CDR2 is YYNGEE. The CDR3 contains 13 residues. Trimming took off 0 bases at V and 10 bases at J, with 11 bases between the two ends. The CDR3 sequence is CASSVDRVHEQFF. The CDR3 coding sequence is TGTGCCAGCAGCGTAGACAGGGTACACGAGCAGTTCTTC.

CDR3 residues: CASSLVLGRETQYF. CDR3 coding DNA: TGTGCCAGCAGCTTAGTGTTAGGAAGAGAGACCCAGTACTTC. The V and J genes are TRBV7-2 and TRBJ2-5; no reliable D call. This CDR3 contains 14 residues. CDR1 is SGHTA and CDR2 is FQGNSA in the germline V gene. Trimming removed 1 base at V and 4 bases at J, with 10 bases between.

This rearrangement joins TRBV7-2 to TRBJ2-7, with D tentatively TRBD1 (6 bases). Trimming removed 7 bases at V and 2 bases at J, with 18 bases between. CDR1 and CDR2 (germline): SGHTA, FQGNSA. CDR3 length equals 15 residues. CDR3 sequence reads: CASNPGQSLTYEQYF. The DNA for the CDR3 is TGTGCCAGCAACCCGGGACAAAGCCTAACCTACGAGCAGTACTTC.